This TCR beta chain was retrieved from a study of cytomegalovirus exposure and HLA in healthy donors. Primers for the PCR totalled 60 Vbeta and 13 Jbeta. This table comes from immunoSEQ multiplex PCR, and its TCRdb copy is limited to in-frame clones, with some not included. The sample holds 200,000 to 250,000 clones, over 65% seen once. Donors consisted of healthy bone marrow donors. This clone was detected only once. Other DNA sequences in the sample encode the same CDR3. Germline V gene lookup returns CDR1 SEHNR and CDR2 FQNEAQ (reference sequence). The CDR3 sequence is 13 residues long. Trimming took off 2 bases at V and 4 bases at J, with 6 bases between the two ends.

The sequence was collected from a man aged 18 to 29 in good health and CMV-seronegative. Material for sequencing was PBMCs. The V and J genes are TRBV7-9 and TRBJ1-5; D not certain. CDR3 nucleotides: TGTGCCAGCAGCTTAACATCTAATCAGCCCCAGCATTTT. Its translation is CASSLTSNQPQHF.